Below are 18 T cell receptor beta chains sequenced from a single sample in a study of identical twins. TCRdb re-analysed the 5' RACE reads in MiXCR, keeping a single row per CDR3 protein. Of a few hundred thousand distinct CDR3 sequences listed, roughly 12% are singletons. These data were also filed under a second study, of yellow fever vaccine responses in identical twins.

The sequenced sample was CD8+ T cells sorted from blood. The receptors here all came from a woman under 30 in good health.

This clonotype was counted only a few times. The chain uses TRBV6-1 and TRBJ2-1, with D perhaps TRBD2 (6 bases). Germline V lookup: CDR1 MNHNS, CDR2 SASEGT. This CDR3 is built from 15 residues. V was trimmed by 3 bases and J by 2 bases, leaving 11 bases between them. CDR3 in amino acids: CASSERGDAYNEQFF. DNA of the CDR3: TGTGCCAGCAGTGAGCGGGGCGACGCCTACAATGAGCAGTTCTTC.

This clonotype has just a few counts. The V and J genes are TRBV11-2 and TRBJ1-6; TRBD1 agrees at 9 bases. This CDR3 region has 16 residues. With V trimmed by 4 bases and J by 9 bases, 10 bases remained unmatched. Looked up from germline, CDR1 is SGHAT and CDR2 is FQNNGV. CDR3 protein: CASSSLDRGIVSPLHF. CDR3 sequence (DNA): TGTGCCAGCAGCTCACTAGACAGGGGGATAGTTTCACCCCTCCACTTT.

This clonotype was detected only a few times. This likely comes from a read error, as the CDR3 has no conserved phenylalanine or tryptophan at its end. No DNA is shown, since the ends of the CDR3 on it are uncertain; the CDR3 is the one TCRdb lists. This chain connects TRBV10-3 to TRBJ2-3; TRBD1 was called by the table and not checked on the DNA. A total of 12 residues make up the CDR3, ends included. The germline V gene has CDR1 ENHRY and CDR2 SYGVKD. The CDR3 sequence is CAISDQDRAPTL.

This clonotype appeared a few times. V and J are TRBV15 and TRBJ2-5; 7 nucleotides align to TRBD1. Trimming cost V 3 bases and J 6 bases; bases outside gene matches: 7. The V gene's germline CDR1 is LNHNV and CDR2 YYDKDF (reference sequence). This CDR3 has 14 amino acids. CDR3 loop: CATSSDRALKTQYF. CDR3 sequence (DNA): TGTGCCACCAGCAGCGACAGGGCACTGAAGACCCAGTACTTC. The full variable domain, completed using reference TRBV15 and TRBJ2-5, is DAMVIQNPRYQVTQFGKPVTLSCSQTLNHNVMYWYQQKSSQAPKLLFHYYDKDFNNEADTPDNFQSRRPNTSFCFLDIRSPGLGDTAMYLCATSSDRALKTQYFGPGTRLLVL.

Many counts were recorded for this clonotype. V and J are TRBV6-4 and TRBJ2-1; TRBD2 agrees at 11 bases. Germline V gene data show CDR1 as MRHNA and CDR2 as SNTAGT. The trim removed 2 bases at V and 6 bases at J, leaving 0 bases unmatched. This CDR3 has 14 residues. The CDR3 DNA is TGTGCCAGCAGTGACGGGACTAGCGGCAATGAGCAGTTCTTC. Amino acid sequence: CASSDGTSGNEQFF.

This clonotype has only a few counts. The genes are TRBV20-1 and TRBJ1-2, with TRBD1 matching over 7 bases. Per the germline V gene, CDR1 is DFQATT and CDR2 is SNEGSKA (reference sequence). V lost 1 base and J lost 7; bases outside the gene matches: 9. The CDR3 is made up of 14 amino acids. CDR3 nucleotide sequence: TGCAGTGCTAGAGTCCCAATAACAGGGGTTGGCTACACCTTC. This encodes CSARVPITGVGYTF.

CDR3 sequence: CASSPRAGNSGANVLTF. The CDR3 nucleotides read TGTGCCAGCAGCCCGCGGGCAGGGAACTCTGGGGCCAACGTCCTGACTTTC. The genes are TRBV5-7 and TRBJ2-6; either TRBD1 or TRBD2 may supply D (5 bases each). TRBV5-7 is labeled an ORF, and its function is uncertain. The CDR3 is made up of 17 amino acids. The germline V and J ends were trimmed by 4 bases and 0 bases, with 14 bases remaining between them.

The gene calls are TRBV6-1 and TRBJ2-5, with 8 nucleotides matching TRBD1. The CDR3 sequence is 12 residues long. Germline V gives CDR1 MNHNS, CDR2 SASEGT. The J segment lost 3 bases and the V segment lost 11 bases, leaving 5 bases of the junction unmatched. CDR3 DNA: TGTGCCGGACAGGGTTTTGAAGAGACCCAGTACTTC. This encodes CAGQGFEETQYF.

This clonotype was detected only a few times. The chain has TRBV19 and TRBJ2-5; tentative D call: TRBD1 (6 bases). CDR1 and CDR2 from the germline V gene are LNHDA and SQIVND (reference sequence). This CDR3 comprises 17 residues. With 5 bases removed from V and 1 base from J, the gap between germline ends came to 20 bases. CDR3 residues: CASSPTSDRYIQETQYF. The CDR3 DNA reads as TGTGCCAGTAGTCCAACTTCGGACAGATATATCCAAGAGACCCAGTACTTC.

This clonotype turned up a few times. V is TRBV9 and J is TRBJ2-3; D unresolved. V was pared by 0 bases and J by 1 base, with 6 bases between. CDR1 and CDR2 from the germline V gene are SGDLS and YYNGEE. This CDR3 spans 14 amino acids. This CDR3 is CASSVEWGTDTQYF. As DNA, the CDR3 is TGTGCCAGCAGCGTAGAGTGGGGCACAGATACGCAGTATTTT. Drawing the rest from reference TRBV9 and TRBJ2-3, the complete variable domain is DSGVTQTPKHLITATGQRVTLRCSPRSGDLSVYWYQQSLDQGLQFLIQYYNGEERAKGNILERFSAQQFPDLHSELNLSSLELGDSALYFCASSVEWGTDTQYFGPGTRLTVL.

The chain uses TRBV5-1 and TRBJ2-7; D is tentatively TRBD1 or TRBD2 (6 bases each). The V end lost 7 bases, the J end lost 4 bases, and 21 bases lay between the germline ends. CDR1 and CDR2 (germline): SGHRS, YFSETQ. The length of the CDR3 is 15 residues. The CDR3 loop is CASGSLGGGQYEQYF. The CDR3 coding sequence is TGCGCCAGCGGCTCCCTGGGGGGAGGACAGTACGAGCAGTACTTC.

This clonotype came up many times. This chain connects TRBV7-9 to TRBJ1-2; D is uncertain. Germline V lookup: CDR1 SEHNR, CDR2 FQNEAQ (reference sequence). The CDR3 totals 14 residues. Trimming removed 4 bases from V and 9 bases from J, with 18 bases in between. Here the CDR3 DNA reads TGTGCCAGCAGCTCCGGAAGTCAGACGAAGAGCTACACCTTC. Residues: CASSSGSQTKSYTF.

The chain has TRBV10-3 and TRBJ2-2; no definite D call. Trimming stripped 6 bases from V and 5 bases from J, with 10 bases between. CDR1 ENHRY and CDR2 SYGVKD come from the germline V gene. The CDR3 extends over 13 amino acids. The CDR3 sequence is CAISEQMTGELFF. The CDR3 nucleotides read TGTGCCATCAGCGAACAGATGACCGGGGAGCTGTTTTTT.

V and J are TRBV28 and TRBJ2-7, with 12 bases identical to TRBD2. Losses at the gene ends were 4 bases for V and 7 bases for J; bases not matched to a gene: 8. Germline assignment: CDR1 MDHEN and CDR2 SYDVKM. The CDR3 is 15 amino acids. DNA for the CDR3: TGTGCCAGCAGTTCCAAGACTAGCGGGAGTCGGGAGCAGTACTTC. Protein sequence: CASSSKTSGSREQYF.

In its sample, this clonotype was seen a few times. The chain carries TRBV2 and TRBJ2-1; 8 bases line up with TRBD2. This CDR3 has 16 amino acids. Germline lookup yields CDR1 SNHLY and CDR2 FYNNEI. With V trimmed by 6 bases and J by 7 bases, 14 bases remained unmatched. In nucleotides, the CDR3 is TGTGCCAGCAGCAATATTGGACTAGCCGTTAGGAATGAGCAGTTCTTC. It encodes CASSNIGLAVRNEQFF.

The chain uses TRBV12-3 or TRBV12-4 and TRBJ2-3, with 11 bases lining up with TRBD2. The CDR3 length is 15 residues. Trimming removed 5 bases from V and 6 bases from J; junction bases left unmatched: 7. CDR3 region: CASSLLAGVSDTQYF. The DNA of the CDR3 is TGTGCCAGCAGTCTACTAGCGGGAGTCTCCGATACGCAGTATTTT.

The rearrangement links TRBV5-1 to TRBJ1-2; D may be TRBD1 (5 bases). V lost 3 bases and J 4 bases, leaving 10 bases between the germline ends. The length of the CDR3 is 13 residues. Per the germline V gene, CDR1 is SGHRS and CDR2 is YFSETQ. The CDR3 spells CASSSDTFYGYTF. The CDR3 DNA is TGCGCCAGCAGCTCGGACACCTTCTATGGCTACACCTTC.

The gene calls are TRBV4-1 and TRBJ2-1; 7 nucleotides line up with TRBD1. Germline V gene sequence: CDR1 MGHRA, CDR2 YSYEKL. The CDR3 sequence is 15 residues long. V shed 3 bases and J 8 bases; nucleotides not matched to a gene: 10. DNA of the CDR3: TGCGCCAGCAGCCATGGCCTGCAGGGGGTCGATGAGCAGTTCTTC. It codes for CASSHGLQGVDEQFF.